Detailed here is one T cell receptor (beta chain). The sample comes from a study of regulatory T cells in long-lasting Graves disease. Across the whole study: Under 3 months of antithyroid drugs had been taken by newly diagnosed Graves' patients.

Looked up from germline, CDR1 is LGHNA and CDR2 is YSLEER. This CDR3 is 15 amino acids long. The V end was cut by 0 bases, the J end by 6 bases, with 13 bases between. Assembly of TCR beta libraries relied on iRepertoire HTBI primers together with Arm-PCR of CDR3 regions. TCRdb reanalysed the multiplex PCR reads using MiXCR and keeps one entry per CDR3 protein. The sample holds 510,000 or so distinct CDR3 sequences; approximately 12% are singletons and the top ten take 7.5% to 9%. Time point indicated: newly diagnosed GD, antithyroid drugs for less than 3 months. TCR sequences were obtained from RNA taken from PBMCs. The same specimen was also included in a second study, on T cells in Graves' hyperthyroidism and ophthalmopathy. That report adds: Recently diagnosed hyperthyroidism of less than 2 months' duration affected patients aged 18 to 65.

This TCR came from a woman aged 25-40 years with Graves disease. The chain couples TRBV4-3 to TRBJ2-3, with a tentative D call TRBD1 (5 bases). The material sequenced was peripheral blood mononuclear cells (PBMCs), taken at new diagnosis, from a patient treated with antithyroid drugs. The CDR3 region is CASSQDRNTGDTQYF. CDR3 bases: TGCGCCAGCAGCCAAGATCGAAACACAGGCGATACGCAGTATTTT.